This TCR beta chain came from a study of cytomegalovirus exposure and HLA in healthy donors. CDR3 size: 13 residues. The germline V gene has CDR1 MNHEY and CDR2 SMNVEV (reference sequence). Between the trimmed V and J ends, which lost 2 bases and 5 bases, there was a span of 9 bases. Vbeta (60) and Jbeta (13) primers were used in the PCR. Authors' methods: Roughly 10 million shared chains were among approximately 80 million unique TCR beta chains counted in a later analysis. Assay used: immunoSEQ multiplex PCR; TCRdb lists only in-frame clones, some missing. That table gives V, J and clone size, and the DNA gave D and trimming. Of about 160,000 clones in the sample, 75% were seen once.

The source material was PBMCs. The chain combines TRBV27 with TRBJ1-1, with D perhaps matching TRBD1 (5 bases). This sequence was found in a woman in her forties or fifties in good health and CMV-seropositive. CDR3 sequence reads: CASSLQGWTEAFF. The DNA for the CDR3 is TGTGCCAGCAGTTTACAGGGTTGGACTGAAGCTTTCTTT.